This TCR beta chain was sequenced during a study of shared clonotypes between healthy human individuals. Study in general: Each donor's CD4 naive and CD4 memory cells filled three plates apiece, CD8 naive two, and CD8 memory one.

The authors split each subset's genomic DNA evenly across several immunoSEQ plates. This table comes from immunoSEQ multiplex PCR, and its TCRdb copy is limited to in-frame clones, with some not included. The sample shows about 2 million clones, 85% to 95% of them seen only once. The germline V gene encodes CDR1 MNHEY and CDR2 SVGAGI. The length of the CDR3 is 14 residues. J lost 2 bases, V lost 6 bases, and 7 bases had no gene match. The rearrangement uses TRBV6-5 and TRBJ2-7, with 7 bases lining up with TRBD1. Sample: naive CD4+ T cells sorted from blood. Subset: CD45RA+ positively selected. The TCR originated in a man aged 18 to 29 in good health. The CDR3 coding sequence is TGTGCCAGCAGGTCAGGGGGACATGCCTACGAGCAGTACTTC. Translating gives CASRSGGHAYEQYF.